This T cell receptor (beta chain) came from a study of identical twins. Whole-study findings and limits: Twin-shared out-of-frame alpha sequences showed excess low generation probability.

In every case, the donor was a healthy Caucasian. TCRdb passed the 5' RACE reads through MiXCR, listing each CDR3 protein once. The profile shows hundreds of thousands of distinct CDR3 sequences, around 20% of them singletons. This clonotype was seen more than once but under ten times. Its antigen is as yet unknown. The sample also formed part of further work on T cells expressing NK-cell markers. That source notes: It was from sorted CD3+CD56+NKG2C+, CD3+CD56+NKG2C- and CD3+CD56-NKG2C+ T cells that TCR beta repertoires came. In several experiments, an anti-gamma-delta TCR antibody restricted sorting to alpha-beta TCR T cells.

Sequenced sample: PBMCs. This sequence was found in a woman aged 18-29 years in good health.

Here the CDR3 reads CSAGAFSTDTQYF. DNA of the CDR3: TGCAGTGCTGGGGCTTTTAGCACAGATACGCAGTATTTT. The V gene is TRBV20-1, the J gene TRBJ2-3; D perhaps matches TRBD1 (5 bases). V gave up 5 bases and J gave up 0 bases, with 9 bases separating them. This CDR3 contains 13 residues. Germline lookup yields CDR1 DFQATT and CDR2 SNEGSKA (reference sequence).